The 23 T cell receptor beta chains reported below all come from one sample, sequenced in a study of T cell responses to AZD1222 COVID-19 vaccine. Generated by immunoSEQ multiplex PCR, the TCRdb table keeps only in-frame clones and is missing some. The sample comprises more than 100,000 clones, 65% to 90% of which are singletons, and around 8.3% rests with the top ten. The sequencing here drew on peripheral blood, taken 28 days after the second dose of the MenACWY control vaccine. Receptor source: an adult who received the MenACWY meningococcal vaccine as a control.

This chain connects TRBV5-8 to TRBJ1-5; TRBD1 is a possible D gene (5 bases). The CDR3 is made up of 14 amino acids. The V end lost 1 base, the J end lost 3 bases, and 8 bases lay between the germline ends. Germline loops: CDR1 SGHTS, CDR2 YDEGEE. The CDR3 sequence: CASSLLGVNQPQHF. CDR3 sequence (DNA): TGTGCCAGCAGCTTGTTAGGGGTCAATCAGCCCCAGCATTTT.

V gene TRBV19 combines with J gene TRBJ1-5; D gene ambiguous. CDR1 and CDR2 from the germline V gene are LNHDA and SQIVND (reference sequence). V was clipped by 10 bases and J by 1 base, with 14 bases between them. CDR3 size: 14 residues. The CDR3 sequence is CATRTTQSNQPQHF. CDR3 sequence (DNA): TGTGCCACCCGGACGACTCAAAGCAATCAGCCCCAGCATTTT.

This clone was recorded a few times. The V call is TRBV11-3, the J call TRBJ1-6, with D possibly TRBD1 on 6 matching bases. This CDR3 is 13 amino acids long. The germline V gene has CDR1 SGHNT and CDR2 YENEEA. Trimming removed 7 bases from V and 7 bases from J, with 11 bases in between. For the CDR3, the DNA is TGTGCCAGCACGACAGGTCAAAATTCACCCCTCCACTTT. It is translated as CASTTGQNSPLHF.

The genes are TRBV28 and TRBJ1-3; D not certain. The CDR3 contains 16 residues. CDR1 and CDR2 (germline): MDHEN, SYDVKM. Trimming removed 7 bases at V and 4 bases at J, with 20 bases between. CDR3 sequence reads: CASTVGGSGLGNTIYF. CDR3 nucleotide sequence: TGTGCCAGCACCGTAGGCGGCTCGGGTTTAGGAAACACCATATATTTT.

The chain combines TRBV9 with TRBJ1-2; the D gene is possibly TRBD1 (5 bases). The CDR3 totals 13 residues. Germline-derived CDR1 and CDR2 are SGDLS and YYNGEE. Trimming pared 5 bases from V and 4 bases from J, leaving 12 bases between. The CDR3 sequence is CASSSGQGYGYTF. The CDR3 DNA follows: TGTGCCAGCAGTTCGGGGCAGGGCTATGGCTACACCTTC.

V and J are TRBV30 and TRBJ1-2, with D uncertain. Per germline, CDR1 GTSNPN and CDR2 SVGIG (reference sequence). The V end was cut by 8 bases, the J end by 2 bases, with 12 bases between. The CDR3 totals 12 residues. The CDR3 coding sequence is TGTGCCGGCGAGTACAGAAACTATGGCTACACCTTC. It codes for CAGEYRNYGYTF.

The chain links TRBV7-9 to TRBJ1-1; TRBD1 matches at 9 bases. This CDR3 has 16 amino acids. The junction had 6 bases not matched to a gene; V was cut back by 4 bases and J by 0 bases. Germline CDR1 reads SEHNR; CDR2 reads FQNEAQ (reference sequence). The CDR3 sequence: CASSSGTGMLNTEAFF. CDR3 bases: TGTGCCAGCAGCTCCGGGACAGGGATGTTGAACACTGAAGCTTTCTTT.

This chain joins TRBV5-1 and TRBJ1-5, with 9 bases lining up with TRBD1. The CDR3 has 14 amino acids. Losses at the gene ends were 5 bases for V and 6 bases for J; bases not matched to a gene: 6. The germline V gene has CDR1 SGHRS and CDR2 YFSETQ. This chain's CDR3 is CASRPDRGTQPQHF. In DNA form, the CDR3 reads TGCGCCAGCAGACCGGACAGGGGCACTCAGCCCCAGCATTTT.

The genes are TRBV12-3 or TRBV12-4 and TRBJ1-1; the D is unclear. The CDR3 totals 13 residues. Trimming left V 5 bases short and J 8 bases short, with 15 bases between. CDR3 residues: CASSPLVSGEAFF. The CDR3 bases are TGTGCCAGCAGTCCCTTGGTGTCGGGGGAAGCTTTCTTT.

The rearrangement joins TRBV28 to TRBJ1-1; 7 bases fit TRBD1. The CDR3 length is 13 residues. J lost 6 bases, V lost 8 bases, and 9 bases had no gene match. The germline CDR1 and CDR2 sequences are MDHEN and SYDVKM. CDR3 amino acids: CASVTGDPPEAFF. The CDR3 DNA is TGTGCCAGCGTTACAGGGGACCCCCCTGAAGCTTTCTTT.

The rearrangement links TRBV5-1 to TRBJ2-3; no definite D call. Trimming took 2 bases from V and 5 from J, leaving 6 bases between them. Germline V lookup: CDR1 SGHRS, CDR2 YFSETQ. This CDR3 comprises 12 residues. CDR3 in DNA: TGCGCCAGCAGCTTCGACTTAGATACGCAGTATTTT. Translated: CASSFDLDTQYF.

The rearrangement joins TRBV7-2 to TRBJ2-2; D is ambiguous. Trimming took off 2 bases at V and 2 bases at J, with 9 bases between the two ends. From germline, CDR1 is SGHTA and CDR2 FQGNSA. The CDR3 runs 15 residues. The CDR3 nucleotides are TGTGCCAGCAGCTTAACCGGGTCCAACACCGGGGAGCTGTTTTTT. Translation: CASSLTGSNTGELFF.

This clone occurred once. The chain joins TRBV5-4 to TRBJ2-7, with D perhaps TRBD1 (6 bases). The V end lost 4 bases, the J end lost 3 bases, and 14 bases lay between the germline ends. The germline V gene encodes CDR1 SGHNT and CDR2 YYREEE (reference sequence). CDR3 length: 14 amino acids. DNA of the CDR3: TGTGCCAGCAGCCAAAAGGGGGAGAACTACGAGCAGTACTTC. Its translation is CASSQKGENYEQYF.

This rearrangement joins TRBV19 to TRBJ1-1; D is undetermined. Germline V gene sequence: CDR1 LNHDA, CDR2 SQIVND (reference sequence). V was trimmed by 1 base and J by 1 base, leaving 7 bases between them. This CDR3 spans 14 amino acids. The CDR3 nucleotides read TGTGCCAGTAGTATAGGACTGACGAACACTGAAGCTTTCTTT. It codes for CASSIGLTNTEAFF.

This clone was seen a few times. V and J are TRBV7-2 and TRBJ2-2; 9 nucleotides agree with TRBD2. CDR1 and CDR2 (germline): SGHTA, FQGNSA. This CDR3 spans 17 amino acids. V lost 7 bases, J lost 7 bases, and 16 bases stayed unmatched. The CDR3 spells CASNSGSSLWGGGELFF. CDR3 bases: TGTGCCAGCAATAGCGGGAGTTCTCTGTGGGGCGGCGGGGAGCTGTTTTTT.

The chain has TRBV6-5 and TRBJ1-4, with a tentative D call TRBD1 (5 bases). This CDR3 comprises 13 residues. Looked up from germline, CDR1 is MNHEY and CDR2 is SVGAGI. The V end lost 3 bases, the J end lost 6 bases, and 8 bases lay between the germline ends. CDR3 loop: CASSYIGDEKLFF. CDR3 in DNA: TGTGCCAGCAGTTATATAGGGGATGAAAAACTGTTTTTT.

The rearrangement joins TRBV4-1 to TRBJ1-3, with D uncertain. Trimming took off 1 base at V and 1 base at J, with 8 bases between the two ends. The germline V gene has CDR1 MGHRA and CDR2 YSYEKL. The CDR3 has 15 amino acids. As DNA, the CDR3 is TGCGCCAGCAGCCAAGTTGCCTCATCTGGAAACACCATATATTTT. Its translation: CASSQVASSGNTIYF.

The rearrangement links TRBV5-1 to TRBJ2-2, with 9 bases matching TRBD1. The CDR3 consists of 14 residues. V lost 3 bases and J lost 5; bases outside the gene matches: 2. The germline gives CDR1 SGHRS, CDR2 YFSETQ. CDR3 DNA: TGCGCCAGCAGCTGGACAGGGGATACCGGGGAGCTGTTTTTT. This codes for CASSWTGDTGELFF.

The chain combines TRBV27 with TRBJ1-5; 8 bases are a match to TRBD1. The CDR3 loop spans 17 amino acids. Trimming cost V 4 bases and J 5 bases; bases outside gene matches: 13. Germline-derived CDR1 and CDR2 are MNHEY and SMNVEV (reference sequence). In nucleotides, the CDR3 is TGTGCCAGCAGTTCCCCGACAGGGGCCGGTCGGGATCAGCCCCAGCATTTT. Translation: CASSSPTGAGRDQPQHF.

V usage is TRBV5-1 and J usage is TRBJ1-5; 8 bases agree with TRBD1. J lost 7 bases, V lost 4 bases, and 13 bases had no gene match. Germline V gives CDR1 SGHRS, CDR2 YFSETQ. The length of the CDR3 is 16 residues. CDR3 sequence (DNA): TGCGCCAGCAGCCCGACATCGACAGGGGTCGGGCAGCCCCAGCATTTT. It translates to CASSPTSTGVGQPQHF.

This clone was seen a few times. The J gene is TRBJ1-4, the V gene TRBV7-9; D is unclear. CDR1 is SEHNR, CDR2 FQNEAQ, per germline (reference sequence). This CDR3 spans 15 amino acids. Trimming took 6 bases from V and 0 from J, leaving 11 bases between them. The CDR3 loop reads CASRGHHATNEKLFF. The CDR3 DNA is TGTGCCAGCAGGGGCCACCACGCAACTAATGAAAAACTGTTTTTT.

The rearrangement links TRBV21-1 to TRBJ2-3. TRBV21-1 is a listed pseudogene. This CDR3 has 13 amino acids. For the CDR3, the DNA is TGTGCCAGCAGGGGTAGGGGCACAGATACGCAGTATTTT. It is translated as CASRGRGTDTQYF.

The chain is built from TRBV7-6 and TRBJ1-1; tentatively, D is TRBD1 (5 bases). Germline V gene sequence: CDR1 SGHVS, CDR2 FNYEAQ. Trimming removed 2 bases from V and 1 base from J, with 14 bases in between. The CDR3 sequence is 16 residues long. In DNA, the CDR3 is TGTGCCAGCAGCTTATCGATACCCCAGGGGAACACTGAAGCTTTCTTT. It translates to CASSLSIPQGNTEAFF.